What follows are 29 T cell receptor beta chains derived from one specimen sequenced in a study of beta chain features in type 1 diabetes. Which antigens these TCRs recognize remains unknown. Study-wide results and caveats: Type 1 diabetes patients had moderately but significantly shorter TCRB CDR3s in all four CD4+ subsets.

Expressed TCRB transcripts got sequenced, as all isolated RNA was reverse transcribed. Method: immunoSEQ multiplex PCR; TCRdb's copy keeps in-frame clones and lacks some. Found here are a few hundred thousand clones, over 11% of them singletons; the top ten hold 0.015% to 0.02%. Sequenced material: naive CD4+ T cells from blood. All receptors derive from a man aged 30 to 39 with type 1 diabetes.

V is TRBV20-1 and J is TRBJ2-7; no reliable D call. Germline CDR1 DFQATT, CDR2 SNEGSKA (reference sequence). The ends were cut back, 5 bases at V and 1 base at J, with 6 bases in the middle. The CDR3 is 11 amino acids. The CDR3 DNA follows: TGCAGTGCTTATGTTTCCTACGAGCAGTACTTC. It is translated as CSAYVSYEQYF.

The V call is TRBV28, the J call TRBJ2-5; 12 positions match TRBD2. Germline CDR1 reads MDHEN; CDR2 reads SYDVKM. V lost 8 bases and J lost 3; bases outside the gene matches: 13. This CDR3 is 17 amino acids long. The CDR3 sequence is CASPPLRLAGEEETQYF. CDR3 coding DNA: TGTGCCAGCCCCCCCCTTCGACTAGCGGGAGAGGAAGAGACCCAGTACTTC.

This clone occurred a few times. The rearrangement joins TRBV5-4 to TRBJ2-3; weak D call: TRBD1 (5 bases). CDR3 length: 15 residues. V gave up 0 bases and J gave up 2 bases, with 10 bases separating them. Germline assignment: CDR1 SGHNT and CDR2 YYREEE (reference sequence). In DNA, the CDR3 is TGTGCCAGCAGCTTGGCTCAGGGAATCACAGATACGCAGTATTTT. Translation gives CASSLAQGITDTQYF.

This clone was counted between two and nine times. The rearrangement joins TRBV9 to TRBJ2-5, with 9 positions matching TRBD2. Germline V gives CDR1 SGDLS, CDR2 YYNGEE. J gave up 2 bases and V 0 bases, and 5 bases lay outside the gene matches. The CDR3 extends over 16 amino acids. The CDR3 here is CASSVVAGVGQETQYF. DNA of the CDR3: TGTGCCAGCAGCGTAGTAGCGGGAGTTGGACAAGAGACCCAGTACTTC. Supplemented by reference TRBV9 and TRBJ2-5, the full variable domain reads DSGVTQTPKHLITATGQRVTLRCSPRSGDLSVYWYQQSLDQGLQFLIQYYNGEERAKGNILERFSAQQFPDLHSELNLSSLELGDSALYFCASSVVAGVGQETQYFGPGTRLLVL.

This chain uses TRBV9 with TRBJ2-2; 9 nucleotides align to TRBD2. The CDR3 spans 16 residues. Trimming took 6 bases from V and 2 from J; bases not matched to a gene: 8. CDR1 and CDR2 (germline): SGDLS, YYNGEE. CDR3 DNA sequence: TGTGCCAGCACCCGTAGACTAGCGGTTAACACCGGGGAGCTGTTTTTT. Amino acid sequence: CASTRRLAVNTGELFF.

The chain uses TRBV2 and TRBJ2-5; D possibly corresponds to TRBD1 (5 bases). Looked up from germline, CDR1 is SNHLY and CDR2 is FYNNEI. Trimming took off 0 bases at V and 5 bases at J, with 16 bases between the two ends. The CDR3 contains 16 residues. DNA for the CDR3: TGTGCCAGCAGTGAAGCGCGTCAGGGTGGGGTGGAGACCCAGTACTTC. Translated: CASSEARQGGVETQYF.

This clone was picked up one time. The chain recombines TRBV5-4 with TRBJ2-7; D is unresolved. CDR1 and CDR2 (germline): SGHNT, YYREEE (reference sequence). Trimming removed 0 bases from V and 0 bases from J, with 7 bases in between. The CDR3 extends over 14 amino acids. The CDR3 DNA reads TGTGCCAGCAGCTTGGCGCGGAGCTCCTACGAGCAGTACTTC. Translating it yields CASSLARSSYEQYF.

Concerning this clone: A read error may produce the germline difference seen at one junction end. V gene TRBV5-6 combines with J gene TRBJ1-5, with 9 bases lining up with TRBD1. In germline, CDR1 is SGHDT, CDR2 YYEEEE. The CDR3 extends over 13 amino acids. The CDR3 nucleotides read TGTGCCAGCAGCGGGACAGGGATGCAGCCGCAGCATTTT. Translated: CASSGTGMQPQHF.

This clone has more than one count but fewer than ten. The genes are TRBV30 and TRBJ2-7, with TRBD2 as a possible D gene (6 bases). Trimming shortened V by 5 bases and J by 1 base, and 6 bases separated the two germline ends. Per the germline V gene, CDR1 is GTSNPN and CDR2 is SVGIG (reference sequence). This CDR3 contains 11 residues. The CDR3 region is CAWGGSYEQYF. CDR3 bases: TGTGCCTGGGGGGGGTCCTACGAGCAGTACTTC.

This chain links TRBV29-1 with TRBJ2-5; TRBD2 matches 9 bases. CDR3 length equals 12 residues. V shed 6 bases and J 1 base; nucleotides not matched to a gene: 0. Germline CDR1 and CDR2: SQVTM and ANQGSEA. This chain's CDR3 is CSVLAGQETQYF. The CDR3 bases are TGCAGCGTACTAGCGGGCCAAGAGACCCAGTACTTC.

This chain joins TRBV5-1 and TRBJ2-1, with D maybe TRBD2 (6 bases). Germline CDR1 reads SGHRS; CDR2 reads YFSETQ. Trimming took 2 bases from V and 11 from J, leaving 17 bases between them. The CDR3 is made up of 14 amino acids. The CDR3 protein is CASSLGTADLKQFF. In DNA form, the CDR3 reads TGCGCCAGCAGCTTAGGGACTGCGGACTTGAAGCAGTTCTTC.

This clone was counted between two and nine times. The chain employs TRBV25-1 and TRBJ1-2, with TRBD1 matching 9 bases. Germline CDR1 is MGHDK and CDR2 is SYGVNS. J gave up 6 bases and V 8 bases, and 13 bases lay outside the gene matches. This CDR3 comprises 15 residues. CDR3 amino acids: CASLKPGQGRDGYTF. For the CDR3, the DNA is TGTGCCAGCTTAAAACCGGGACAGGGAAGGGATGGCTACACCTTC.

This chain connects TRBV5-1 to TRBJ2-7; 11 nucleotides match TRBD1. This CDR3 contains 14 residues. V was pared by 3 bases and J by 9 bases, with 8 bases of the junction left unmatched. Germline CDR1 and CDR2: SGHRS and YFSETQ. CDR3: CASSSTGTGGMQYF. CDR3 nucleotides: TGCGCCAGCAGCTCGACCGGGACAGGGGGTATGCAGTACTTC.

CDR3 nucleotide sequence: TGCGCCAGCAGCTGGGGACTAGCGGAGGACTACAATGAGCAGTTCTTC. It encodes CASSWGLAEDYNEQFF. V and J are TRBV5-1 and TRBJ2-1; TRBD2 aligns across 11 bases. The V gene end was trimmed by 3 bases and the J gene end by 3 bases; junction bases not matched to a gene: 5. Looked up from germline, CDR1 is SGHRS and CDR2 is YFSETQ. CDR3 length equals 16 residues.

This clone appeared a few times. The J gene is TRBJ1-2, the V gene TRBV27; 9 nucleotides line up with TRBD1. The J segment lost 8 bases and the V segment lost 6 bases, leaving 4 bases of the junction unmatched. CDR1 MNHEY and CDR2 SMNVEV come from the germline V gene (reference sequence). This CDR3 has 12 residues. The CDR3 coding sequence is TGTGCCAGCAGCCAGACAGGGGGAGGCTACACCTTC. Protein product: CASSQTGGGYTF.

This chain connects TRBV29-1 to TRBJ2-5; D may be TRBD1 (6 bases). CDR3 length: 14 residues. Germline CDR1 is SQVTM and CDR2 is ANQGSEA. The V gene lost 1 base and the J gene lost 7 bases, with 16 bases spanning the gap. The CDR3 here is CSVEGQDPKTTQYF. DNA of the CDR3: TGCAGCGTTGAAGGACAGGACCCGAAGACGACCCAGTACTTC. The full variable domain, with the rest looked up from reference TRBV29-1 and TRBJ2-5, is SAVISQKPSRDICQRGTSLTIQCQVDSQVTMMFWYRQQPGQSLTLIATANQGSEATYESGFVIDKFPISRPNLTFSTLTVSNMSPEDSSIYLCSVEGQDPKTTQYFGPGTRLLVL.

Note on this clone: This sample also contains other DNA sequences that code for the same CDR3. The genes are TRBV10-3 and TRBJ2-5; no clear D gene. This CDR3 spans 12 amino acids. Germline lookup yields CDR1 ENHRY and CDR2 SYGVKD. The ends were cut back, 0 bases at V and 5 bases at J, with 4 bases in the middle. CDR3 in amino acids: CAISESRETQYF. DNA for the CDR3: TGTGCCATCAGTGAGTCACGGGAGACCCAGTACTTC.

The CDR3 loop is CASSLGQSAGELFF. The CDR3 DNA follows: TGTGCCAGCAGCTTAGGGCAAAGCGCCGGGGAGCTGTTTTTT. The genes are TRBV11-3 and TRBJ2-2, with D uncertain. CDR1 SGHNT and CDR2 YENEEA come from the germline V gene. V was cut by 1 base and J by 6 bases, with 9 bases left in between. This CDR3 region has 14 residues.

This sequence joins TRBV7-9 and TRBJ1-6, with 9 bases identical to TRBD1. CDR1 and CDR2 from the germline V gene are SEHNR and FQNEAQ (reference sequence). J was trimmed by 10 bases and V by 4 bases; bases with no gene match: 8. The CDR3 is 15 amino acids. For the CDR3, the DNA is TGTGCCAGCAGCTCTGGGGGGACAGGGCGATCACCCCTCCACTTT. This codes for CASSSGGTGRSPLHF.

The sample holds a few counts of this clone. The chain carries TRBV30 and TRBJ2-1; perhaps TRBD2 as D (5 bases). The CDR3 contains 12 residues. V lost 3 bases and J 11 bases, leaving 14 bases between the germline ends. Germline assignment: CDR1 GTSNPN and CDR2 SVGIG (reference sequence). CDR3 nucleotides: TGTGCCTGGAGCGTTGCGGGCTACCAGCAGTTCTTC. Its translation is CAWSVAGYQQFF.

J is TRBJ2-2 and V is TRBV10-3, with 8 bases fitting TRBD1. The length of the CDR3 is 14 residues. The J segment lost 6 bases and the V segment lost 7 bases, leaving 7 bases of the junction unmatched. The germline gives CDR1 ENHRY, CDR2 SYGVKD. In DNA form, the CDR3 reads TGTGCCATCACCCAAACAGGGGGTCCCGGGGAGCTGTTTTTT. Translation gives CAITQTGGPGELFF.

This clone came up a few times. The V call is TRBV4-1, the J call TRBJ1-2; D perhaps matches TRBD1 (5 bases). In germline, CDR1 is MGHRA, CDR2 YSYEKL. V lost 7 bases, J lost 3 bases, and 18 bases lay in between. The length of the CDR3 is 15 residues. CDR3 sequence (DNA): TGCGCCAGCACCAAAGAGACAGTTGGAGACTATGGCTACACCTTC. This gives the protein CASTKETVGDYGYTF.

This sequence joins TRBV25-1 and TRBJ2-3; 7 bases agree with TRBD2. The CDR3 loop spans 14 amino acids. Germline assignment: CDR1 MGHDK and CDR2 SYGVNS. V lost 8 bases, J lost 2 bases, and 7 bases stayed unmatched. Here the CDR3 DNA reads TGTGCCAGCGCTACGGGGGGTTACACAGATACGCAGTATTTT. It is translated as CASATGGYTDTQYF.

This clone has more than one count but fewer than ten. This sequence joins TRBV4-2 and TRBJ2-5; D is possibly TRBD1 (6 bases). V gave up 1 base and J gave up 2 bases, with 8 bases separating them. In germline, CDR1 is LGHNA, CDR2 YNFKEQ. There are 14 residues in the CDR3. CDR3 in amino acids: CASSQGGQQETQYF. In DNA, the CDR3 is TGTGCCAGCAGCCAAGGAGGACAGCAAGAGACCCAGTACTTC.

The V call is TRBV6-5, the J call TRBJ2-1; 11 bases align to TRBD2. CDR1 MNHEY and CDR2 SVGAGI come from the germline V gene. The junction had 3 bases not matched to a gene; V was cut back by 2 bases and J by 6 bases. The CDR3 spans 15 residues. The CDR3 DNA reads TGTGCCAGCAGTTACGCGACTAGCGGGGCCAATGAGCAGTTCTTC. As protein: CASSYATSGANEQFF.

DNA for the CDR3: TGCAGCGTTGAAGATGAGGGGAGGGGGGCCAACGTCCTGACTTTC. It yields the protein CSVEDEGRGANVLTF. The chain recombines TRBV29-1 with TRBJ2-6; D is possibly TRBD2 (6 bases). CDR1 and CDR2 (germline): SQVTM, ANQGSEA. Deletions cut 0 bases from V and 4 bases from J, with 10 bases between. The CDR3 has 15 residues.

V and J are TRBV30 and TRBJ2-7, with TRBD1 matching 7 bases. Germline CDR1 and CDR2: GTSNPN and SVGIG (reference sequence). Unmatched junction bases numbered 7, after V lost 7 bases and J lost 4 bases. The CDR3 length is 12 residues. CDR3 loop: CALQGILYEQYF. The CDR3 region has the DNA TGTGCCTTACAGGGGATTCTTTACGAGCAGTACTTC.

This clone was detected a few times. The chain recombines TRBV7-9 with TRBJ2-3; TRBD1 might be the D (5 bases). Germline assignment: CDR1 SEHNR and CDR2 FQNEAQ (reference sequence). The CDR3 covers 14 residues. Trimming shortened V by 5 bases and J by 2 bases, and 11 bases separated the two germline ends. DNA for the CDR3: TGTGCCAGCAGCCCCCCAGGGTCCACAGATACGCAGTATTTT. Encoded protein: CASSPPGSTDTQYF.

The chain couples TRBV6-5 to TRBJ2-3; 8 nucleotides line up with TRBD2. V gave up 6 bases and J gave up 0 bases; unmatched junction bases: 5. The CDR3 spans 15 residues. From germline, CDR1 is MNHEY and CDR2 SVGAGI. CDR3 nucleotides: TGTGCCAGCAGCCGCGGGGGGATGAGCACAGATACGCAGTATTTT. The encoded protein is CASSRGGMSTDTQYF.